These T cell receptor beta chains were read from a single sample in a study of blood T cell repertoires in COVID-19. Generated by immunoSEQ multiplex PCR, the TCRdb table keeps only in-frame clones and is missing some. The table lists around 300,000 clones, around nine tenths of them singletons. Sequencing was carried out using peripheral blood. Receptor source: a man over 45 with active or convalescent COVID-19. CDR3s leave out the opening cysteine and the closing phenylalanine or tryptophan. Fields, in order: V gene, J gene, CDR3 protein.

>TRBV6-5|TRBJ2-1
ASSSPHIASYNEQF
>TRBV7-2|TRBJ1-2
ASSFTGTGASGYT
>TRBV29-1|TRBJ2-1
SDLTGREQF
>TRBV10-3|TRBJ1-6
AIRSGTSNSPLH
>TRBV30|TRBJ1-4
AWSGPTGGYEKLF
>TRBV28|TRBJ1-5
ASSYGTGRGQPQH
>TRBV4-3|TRBJ2-3
ASSQENSGGTDTQY
>TRBV29-1|TRBJ2-7
SGSRGYEQY
>TRBV2|TRBJ2-1
ASRSYNDNEQF
>TRBV10-1|TRBJ1-2
ASTPEGGTGAYYGYT
>TRBV28|TRBJ2-3
ASSRDRRFASTDTQY
>TRBV28|TRBJ2-7
ASSLLRDSPYEQY
>TRBV28|TRBJ2-7
ASSWGGHEQY
>TRBV10-3|TRBJ2-7
AIRGQGTYEQY
>TRBV4-1|TRBJ1-3
ASSRTPGDSGNTIY
>TRBV4-1|TRBJ2-1
ASSQDREASGRAGQF
>TRBV7-9|TRBJ1-1
ASSSQGLSTEAF
>TRBV5-5|TRBJ1-5
ASSLAGGPQPQH
>TRBV15|TRBJ2-2
ATSIMFTGNTGELF
>TRBV10-2|TRBJ2-5
ASKGTSGSGETQY
>TRBV4-3|TRBJ1-4
ASSQGPGEPNEKLF
>TRBV6-5|TRBJ1-1
ASRATGVNTEAF
>TRBV9|TRBJ2-5
ASSAKTGTGHQETQY
>TRBV19|TRBJ2-5
ASSPAGVKETQY
>TRBV6-4|TRBJ2-7
ASSAWSGSRSSYEQY
>TRBV28|TRBJ2-4
ASSRRLLAKNIQY
>TRBV11-2|TRBJ1-1
ASSLGYYSQNTEAF
>TRBV4-3|TRBJ1-1
ASSQDPGRNTEAF
>TRBV16|TRBJ1-2
ASSQSEGAGYT
>TRBV3-1/TRBV3-2|TRBJ1-5
ASSSRGYQPQH
>TRBV24-1|TRBJ2-1
ATSDPTSGRPNEQF
>TRBV30|TRBJ2-1
AWSVGEDEQF
>TRBV29-1|TRBJ1-3
SVSEGDRAGNTIY
>TRBV27|TRBJ1-3
ASSRTAGNTIY
>TRBV28|TRBJ2-7
ASSFGTSESYEQY
>TRBV28|TRBJ1-1
ASSLGGASTAF
>TRBV2|TRBJ2-3
ASMRVAGGAPQY
>TRBV12-5|TRBJ2-1
ASGTAGAKNEQF
>TRBV5-6|TRBJ2-3
ASTDLSGSTDTQY
>TRBV3-1/TRBV3-2|TRBJ2-1
ASTQGEVQWEQF
>TRBV10-3|TRBJ1-1
AIGYSFMEAF
>TRBV27|TRBJ1-1
ASTPSLGAGNTEAF